The sequence of this TCR beta chain was determined in a study of blood T cell repertoires in COVID-19. As for the study in general: Both acute and convalescent COVID-19 samples were obtained from the United States, Italy and Spain.

Only a few counts were recorded for this clone. The CDR3 length is 14 residues. J was trimmed by 4 bases and V by 2 bases; bases with no gene match: 0. Germline assignment: CDR1 MNHEY and CDR2 SVGEGT. Only in-frame clones appear in the TCRdb table, and some are missing; sequencing was by immunoSEQ multiplex PCR. The sample carries 200,000 to 250,000 clones, about 85% recorded once. V usage is TRBV6-2 or TRBV6-3 and J usage is TRBJ2-3; TRBD2 aligns across 10 bases. The origin of this receptor is a man aged 25-45 years with active or convalescent COVID-19. The sequenced material came from peripheral blood. The CDR3 sequence: CASSYSGGADTQYF. CDR3 bases: TGTGCCAGCAGTTACAGCGGGGGGGCAGATACGCAGTATTTT.